One sample yielded the 28 T cell receptor beta chains listed below, sequenced in a study of CD8 T cells in Susac syndrome. RNA in amounts of about 0.45 to 1 ug was reverse transcribed with random hexamers. TCRdb redid the calling of the immunoSEQ multiplex PCR reads with MiXCR, one entry per CDR3 protein. The sample has some 190,000 distinct CDR3 sequences; approximately 96% are singletons. Sequences were obtained from CD4+ T cells from PBMCs. These receptors came from a human donor with multiple sclerosis.

Here the CDR3 reads CASRRDGWMIKDTEAFF. CDR3 nucleotides: TGTGCCAGCAGAAGGGACGGGTGGATGATTAAGGACACTGAAGCTTTCTTT. The chain couples TRBV25-1 to TRBJ1-1; maybe TRBD1 (5 bases). The germline V gene encodes CDR1 MGHDK and CDR2 SYGVNS. The CDR3 is 17 amino acids. V shed 6 bases and J shed 3 bases, with 23 bases lying between them.

The chain carries TRBV2 and TRBJ1-6; no definite D call. The CDR3 length is 12 residues. Germline loops: CDR1 SNHLY, CDR2 FYNNEI. The germline V and J ends were trimmed by 2 bases and 17 bases, with 13 bases remaining between them. CDR3 region: CASSETASMFHF. CDR3 DNA sequence: TGTGCCAGCAGTGAAACAGCTAGTATGTTCCACTTT.

This chain uses TRBV14 with TRBJ2-7; D might be TRBD2 (6 bases). Trimming cost V 4 bases and J 2 bases, with 15 bases left between them. CDR1 and CDR2 (germline): SGHDN, FVKESK. This CDR3 is built from 15 residues. The CDR3 DNA sequence: TGTGCCAGCAGCCGCCTCCTAGCGTACCCCTACGAGCAGTACTTC. Its translation: CASSRLLAYPYEQYF.

The rearrangement joins TRBV1 to TRBJ1-4; the DNA was not compared with TRBD1, the D call given in the table. TRBV1 represents a pseudogene. The CDR3 is 15 residues long. As DNA, the CDR3 is TGCACCAGCAGCCCCACCGGGACAGAGGATGAAAAACTGTTTTTT. Translation: CTSSPTGTEDEKLFF.

The rearrangement links TRBV29-1 to TRBJ2-3; D is unresolved. This CDR3 has 14 residues. Trimming pared 6 bases from V and 3 bases from J, leaving 16 bases between. From germline, CDR1 is SQVTM and CDR2 ANQGSEA. CDR3 coding DNA: TGCAGCGTCCGAGACCGGGCTGGGACAGATACGCAGTATTTT. This translates into CSVRDRAGTDTQYF.

The gene calls are TRBV20-1 and TRBJ1-2; D remains ambiguous. V was trimmed by 0 bases and J by 1 base, leaving 12 bases between them. CDR3 length equals 15 residues. Germline CDR1 is DFQATT and CDR2 is SNEGSKA (reference sequence). CDR3 sequence reads: CSAREDAADNYGYTF. The CDR3 DNA follows: TGCAGTGCTAGAGAGGACGCGGCAGATAACTATGGCTACACCTTC.

V usage is TRBV3-1 and J usage is TRBJ2-1; 9 nucleotides align to TRBD2. This CDR3 spans 16 amino acids. The trim removed 0 bases at V and 9 bases at J, leaving 9 bases unmatched. CDR1 LGHDT and CDR2 YNNKEL come from the germline V gene (reference sequence). The CDR3 region is CASSQDPSGEFSEQFF. In DNA, the CDR3 is TGTGCCAGCAGCCAAGACCCTAGCGGGGAGTTCAGTGAGCAGTTCTTC.

The chain carries TRBV3-1 and TRBJ2-3; 12 positions agree with TRBD2. The germline gives CDR1 LGHDT, CDR2 YNNKEL (reference sequence). The CDR3 loop spans 17 amino acids. Trimming cost V 3 bases and J 4 bases; bases outside gene matches: 8. CDR3 nucleotides: TGTGCCAGCAGCCATGCAAGAGGGACTAGCGGGCCAGATACGCAGTATTTT. Its translation: CASSHARGTSGPDTQYF.

This clonotype has just one count. The chain uses TRBV24-1 and TRBJ1-2; D remains unclear. The CDR3 has 14 residues. Deletions cut 4 bases from V and 5 bases from J, with 13 bases between. Germline CDR1 is KGHDR and CDR2 is SFDVKD. The CDR3 nucleotides read TGTGCCACCAGTGAGCGCGGAACCAATTATGGCTACACCTTC. Protein: CATSERGTNYGYTF.

This chain links TRBV19 with TRBJ2-7; TRBD1 agrees at 12 bases. The germline V gene encodes CDR1 LNHDA and CDR2 SQIVND (reference sequence). V dropped 4 bases and J dropped 7; count of bases not matched to a gene: 17. The CDR3 has 18 residues. CDR3 amino acids: CASSRRWAGTGGPREQYF. CDR3 sequence (DNA): TGTGCCAGTAGTAGACGATGGGCCGGGACAGGGGGCCCGAGGGAGCAGTACTTC.

The CDR3 region has the DNA TGTGCCTGGAGTGGACAGTTTAACACTGAAGCTTTCTTT. As protein: CAWSGQFNTEAFF. This chain joins TRBV30 and TRBJ1-1; TRBD1 might be the D (5 bases). Deletions cut 1 base from V and 2 bases from J, with 8 bases between. CDR1 is GTSNPN and CDR2 is SVGIG in the germline V gene (reference sequence). This CDR3 is built from 13 residues.

This clonotype was detected only once. The V call is TRBV27, the J call TRBJ1-2; D is possibly TRBD1 (5 bases). Germline assignment: CDR1 MNHEY and CDR2 SMNVEV (reference sequence). V lost 3 bases to trimming and J lost 4 bases, with 12 bases between them. CDR3 size: 14 residues. As DNA, the CDR3 is TGTGCCAGCAGTTTTGCCGGGGGGGGCTATGGCTACACCTTC. It translates to CASSFAGGGYGYTF.

V gene TRBV12-3 or TRBV12-4 combines with J gene TRBJ1-1; 7 bases line up with TRBD1. CDR3 length equals 14 residues. Trimming took 7 bases from V and 10 from J; bases not matched to a gene: 15. The CDR3 coding sequence is TGTGCCAGCATTGCCAGGGGGTCCCGGAGGGGAGCTTTCTTT. Protein: CASIARGSRRGAFF.

The chain joins TRBV7-6 to TRBJ2-5; D is tentatively TRBD1 or TRBD2 (5 bases each). The V gene lost 6 bases and the J gene lost 2 bases, with 19 bases spanning the gap. Germline CDR1 is SGHVS and CDR2 is FNYEAQ. The CDR3 sequence is 16 residues long. In nucleotides, the CDR3 is TGTGCCAGCAGAAACAATTACGGGACGGCGCAAGAGACCCAGTACTTC. Translating gives CASRNNYGTAQETQYF.

This clonotype was recorded once. The V and J genes are TRBV14 and TRBJ2-5, with D maybe TRBD2 (5 bases). V lost 5 bases and J lost 9, with 13 bases in between. Germline V gene lookup returns CDR1 SGHDN and CDR2 FVKESK. CDR3 length: 12 amino acids. CDR3 residues: CASSGPGRAQYF. In nucleotides, the CDR3 is TGTGCCAGCAGCGGGCCGGGAAGGGCCCAGTACTTC. Filled out from reference TRBV14 and TRBJ2-5, the complete variable domain reads EAGVTQFPSHSVIEKGQTVTLRCDPISGHDNLYWYRRVMGKEIKFLLHFVKESKQDESGMPNNRFLAERTGGTYSTLKVQPAELEDSGVYFCASSGPGRAQYFGPGTRLLVL.

The chain has TRBV2 and TRBJ2-5, with 13 bases matching TRBD2. J was trimmed by 3 bases and V by 6 bases; bases with no gene match: 4. The germline V gene encodes CDR1 SNHLY and CDR2 FYNNEI. The CDR3 is 15 residues long. The CDR3 nucleotides are TGTGCCAGCAGCCCCGGGACTAGCGGGAAAGAGACCCAGTACTTC. This gives the protein CASSPGTSGKETQYF.

The rearrangement joins TRBV20-1 to TRBJ1-1; maybe TRBD1 (5 bases). The V and J ends lost 5 bases and 6 bases respectively, with 13 bases between them. Germline V CDR1 and CDR2: DFQATT, SNEGSKA (reference sequence). The CDR3 totals 12 residues. Here the CDR3 reads CSAPDSTAEAFF. CDR3 nucleotide sequence: TGCAGTGCTCCCGACAGTACTGCTGAAGCTTTCTTT.

The chain has TRBV4-2 and TRBJ2-2; no firm D call. The V end lost 3 bases, the J end lost 5 bases, and 7 bases lay between the germline ends. CDR3 length: 13 amino acids. CDR1 and CDR2 (germline): LGHNA, YNFKEQ. The CDR3 protein is CASSQVFTGELFF. DNA for the CDR3: TGTGCCAGCAGCCAGGTTTTTACCGGGGAGCTGTTTTTT.

The chain carries TRBV20-1 and TRBJ2-5; the D call may be TRBD1 or TRBD2 (5 bases each). The CDR3 length is 15 residues. The germline V and J ends were trimmed by 3 bases and 2 bases, with 16 bases remaining between them. The germline gives CDR1 DFQATT, CDR2 SNEGSKA (reference sequence). The CDR3 region is CSASGADRRQETQYF. CDR3 nucleotides: TGCAGTGCTAGCGGGGCTGACCGGCGGCAAGAGACCCAGTACTTC.

V usage is TRBV5-6 and J usage is TRBJ2-7; D perhaps matches TRBD2 (5 bases). Trimming took 3 bases from V and 6 from J, leaving 13 bases between them. This CDR3 contains 13 residues. Per the germline V gene, CDR1 is SGHDT and CDR2 is YYEEEE. In nucleotides, the CDR3 is TGTGCCAGCAGCTCACTAGTGCGTGGCGAGCAGTACTTC. Residues: CASSSLVRGEQYF.

This clonotype appeared a single time. The conserved phenylalanine or tryptophan is not found at the CDR3 terminus, so this likely reflects a read error. The chain joins TRBV30 to TRBJ1-1, with a possible D match to TRBD1 (5 bases). V gave up 0 bases and J gave up 1 base, with 6 bases separating them. This CDR3 has 13 residues. CDR1 is GTSNPN and CDR2 is SVGIG in the germline V gene (reference sequence). The CDR3 sequence is CAWSVGGNTEAFL. The CDR3 nucleotides are TGTGCCTGGAGTGTCGGGGGGAACACTGAAGCTTTCCTT.

V is TRBV30 and J is TRBJ1-4; D gene ambiguous. V shed 4 bases and J shed 8 bases, with 11 bases lying between them. Germline V gene sequence: CDR1 GTSNPN, CDR2 SVGIG (reference sequence). There are 12 residues in the CDR3. The chain's CDR3 is CAWTLSFEKLFF. For the CDR3, the DNA is TGTGCCTGGACCCTAAGCTTCGAAAAACTGTTTTTT.

The V and J genes are TRBV12-3 or TRBV12-4 and TRBJ1-2; no reliable D call. CDR3 length: 13 residues. V was shortened by 11 bases and J by 7 bases, with 20 bases between the two germline ends. DNA for the CDR3: TGTGCCTGTCAGGACGTCCTCTACGGTGGCTACACCTTC. As protein: CACQDVLYGGYTF.

This clonotype has just one count. This chain connects TRBV20-1 to TRBJ2-5; D ambiguous. The CDR3 is made up of 14 amino acids. With 7 bases removed from V and 2 bases from J, the gap between germline ends came to 17 bases. Germline values: CDR1 DFQATT, CDR2 SNEGSKA (reference sequence). CDR3 loop: CSVPWPARQETQYF. Here the CDR3 DNA reads TGCAGTGTACCGTGGCCCGCTAGACAAGAGACCCAGTACTTC.

V gene TRBV29-1 combines with J gene TRBJ1-1, with a possible D match to TRBD1 (5 bases). In germline, CDR1 is SQVTM, CDR2 ANQGSEA. The CDR3 is 17 amino acids. Trimming took off 6 bases at V and 0 bases at J, with 23 bases between the two ends. The CDR3 nucleotides read TGCAGCGTCTCCGCGGCACCGGGGCAGATGATGAACACTGAAGCTTTCTTT. It codes for CSVSAAPGQMMNTEAFF.

The gene calls are TRBV2 and TRBJ2-3; no firm D call. The length of the CDR3 is 10 residues. The V end lost 7 bases, the J end lost 6 bases, and 5 bases lay between the germline ends. CDR1 is SNHLY and CDR2 is FYNNEI in the germline V gene. CDR3 bases: TGTGCCAGCACCGCGGATACGCAGTATTTT. It specifies CASTADTQYF. The full variable domain, its missing parts supplied by reference TRBV2 and TRBJ2-3, is EPEVTQTPSHQVTQMGQEVILRCVPISNHLYFYWYRQILGQKVEFLVSFYNNEISEKSEIFDDQFSVERPDGSNFTLKIRSTKLEDSAMYFCASTADTQYFGPGTRLTVL.

The V and J genes are TRBV27 and TRBJ2-1; 13 bases fit TRBD2. Per the germline V gene, CDR1 is MNHEY and CDR2 is SMNVEV (reference sequence). This CDR3 contains 14 residues. V was clipped by 7 bases and J by 10 bases; unmatched bases: 7. This chain's CDR3 is CASKVLAGGQEQFF. The CDR3 DNA is TGTGCCAGCAAGGTACTAGCGGGGGGGCAGGAGCAGTTCTTC.

The chain uses TRBV12-3 or TRBV12-4 and TRBJ1-6; 8 positions match TRBD1. The CDR3 consists of 17 residues. J lost 4 bases, V lost 2 bases, and 7 bases had no gene match. The CDR3 DNA reads as TGTGCCAGCAGTTTATGGGCAGGGGGCGGTTATAATTCACCCCTCCACTTT. Its protein is CASSLWAGGGYNSPLHF.